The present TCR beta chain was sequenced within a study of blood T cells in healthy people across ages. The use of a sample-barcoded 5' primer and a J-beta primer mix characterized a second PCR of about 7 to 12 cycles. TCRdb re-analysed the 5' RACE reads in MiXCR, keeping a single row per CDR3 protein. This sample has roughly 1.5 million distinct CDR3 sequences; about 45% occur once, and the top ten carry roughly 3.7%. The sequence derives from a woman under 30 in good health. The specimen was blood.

In DNA, the CDR3 is TGTGCCAGCAGCACGACAGAGAGCTCCTATAATTCACCCCTCCACTTT. This encodes CASSTTESSYNSPLHF. The chain couples TRBV3-1 to TRBJ1-6; the D gene is possibly TRBD1 (5 bases). The germline V gene has CDR1 LGHDT and CDR2 YNNKEL (reference sequence). Between the trimmed V and J ends, which lost 5 bases and 0 bases, there was a span of 11 bases. CDR3 size: 16 residues.